This TCR beta chain was recorded in a study of OX40 agonist ivuxolimab in advanced cancers. Study as a whole: Patients in the trial were receiving intravenous ivuxolimab every 2 weeks, at doses of 0.01 to 10 mg/kg.

V lost 7 bases to trimming and J lost 6 bases; unmatched junction nucleotides: 13. The CDR3 has 17 amino acids. From germline, CDR1 is LNHDA and CDR2 SQIVND (reference sequence). Sequenced by immunoSEQ multiplex PCR; TCRdb stores in-frame clones only, minus some. The table has under 30,000 clones, approximately 84% seen once. The receptor was derived from an adult with an advanced solid tumor such as melanoma, head and neck, liver or kidney cancer. Sequencing was performed on CD4+ or CD8+ T cells sorted from blood, taken in a trial of the OX40 agonist ivuxolimab. The chain employs TRBV19 and TRBJ2-3; 13 bases map to TRBD2. The CDR3 spells CASNPQGLAGPPDTQYF. CDR3 DNA: TGTGCCAGTAACCCCCAGGGACTAGCGGGGCCCCCCGATACGCAGTATTTT.